This TCR beta chain was sequenced in a study of prognosis after radiotherapy for stage I lung cancer. About the study: Approximately 11 patients had adenocarcinoma tumors, while squamous cell carcinoma tumors were found in roughly seven. General observations from the study: Where distant metastases developed, patients had lower Shannon entropy after stereotactic body radiation therapy.

As concerns this clonotype: The target antigen is unknown.

By two-round multiplex PCR, the TCR beta CDR3 was amplified from genomic DNA. First-round PCR employed TRBV- and TRBJ-specific primers for each gene. TCRdb re-derived calls from the multiplex PCR reads in MiXCR, one entry per CDR3 protein. The sample contains roughly 23,000 distinct CDR3 sequences, roughly 37% of which appear only once. The V end was cut by 4 bases, the J end by 6 bases, with 11 bases between. The CDR3 length is 13 residues. In germline, CDR1 is SGHRS, CDR2 YFSETQ. Among the patients, all were node-negative on CT and PET/CT, and none had received prior chemotherapy or radiotherapy or had other malignancies.

This sequence joins TRBV5-1 and TRBJ1-5, with D tentatively TRBD1 (5 bases). The receptor comes from a donor aged 50 or older with non-small cell lung cancer. The sequencing here drew on PBMCs, taken before or after stereotactic body radiation therapy (not recorded which). The CDR3 sequence: CASSERGPQPQHF. CDR3 bases: TGCGCCAGCAGCGAAAGGGGCCCTCAGCCCCAGCATTTT.